This TCR beta chain was profiled in a study of blood T cell repertoires in COVID-19. Across the study: COVID-19 samples from acute and convalescent phases originated in the United States, Italy and Spain. Nucleic acid was either cDNA or gDNA, and it came from T cells, B-cell-depleted T cells, or PBMCs.

In the source study's methods: Counts of nucleated cells, estimated from reference gene primer amplification, were obtained. Profiled with immunoSEQ multiplex PCR; TCRdb holds only in-frame clones, not every one. That table furnishes V, J and clone size, whereas the DNA furnished D and trimming. This sample has roughly 49,000 clones; around four fifths occur once, and the top ten carry roughly 13%. This receptor was identified in a human donor in a cohort sampled during active COVID-19. Source material: peripheral blood.

This CDR3 reads CASSLYSGQFFSGANVLTF. Here the CDR3 DNA reads TGTGCCAGCAGTTTATACTCGGGACAGTTTTTCTCTGGGGCCAACGTCCTGACTTTC. V and J are TRBV27 and TRBJ2-6; TRBD1 agrees at 7 bases. Germline CDR1 MNHEY, CDR2 SMNVEV (reference sequence). The CDR3 length is 19 residues. With 1 base clipped from V and 0 bases from J, the junction kept 9 bases outside the gene matches.